This T cell receptor (beta chain) was identified during a study of CD8+CD57+ T cells in acquired aplastic anemia. Study-level information: The sorted CD4+ and CD8+ cells yielded an average approximately 3 ug of DNA. The study's findings and limits: Patients and controls shared about 30 CD8+ CDR3 sequences. With respect to CD8+ Simpson's diversity, patients and controls did not differ significantly.

There are a few counts of this clonotype. Its cognate antigen is unknown. V lost 0 bases and J lost 4; bases outside the gene matches: 3. Germline CDR1 and CDR2: LNHNV and YYDKDF (reference sequence). This CDR3 is 15 amino acids long. All patients picked for sequencing had shown, by flow cytometry, an expansion of CD8+CD57+ cells. Patients were treatment-naive when blood was sampled. The TCR beta profiling, which covered VDJ combination and CDR3 sequence, was carried out using genomic DNA as the template. TCRdb reprocessed the reads with MiXCR, giving one entry per CDR3 protein. Of hundreds of thousands of distinct CDR3 sequences in the sample, around 45% are singletons; the top ten hold approximately 8%.

The sequence came from a human donor with aplastic anemia. Sequencing was performed on sorted CD4+, CD8+, or CD8+CD57+ T cells (not recorded which) from PBMCs. The rearrangement uses TRBV15 and TRBJ2-1; 7 nucleotides line up with TRBD2. The CDR3 DNA reads as TGTGCCACCAGCAGAGATGCTAGCGGTTACAATGAGCAGTTCTTC. It encodes CATSRDASGYNEQFF.